Below are 19 T cell receptor beta chains sequenced from a single sample in a study of cytomegalovirus exposure and HLA in healthy donors. The PCR made use of 60 Vbeta and 13 Jbeta primers. The protocol was immunoSEQ multiplex PCR, while the TCRdb copy is restricted to in-frame clones and leaves out a portion. The sample contains about 160,000 clones, around 80% of which appear only once. Sequencing was done on a sample of PBMCs. The origin of the receptors is a man between 35 and 55 years old in good health and CMV-seronegative.

This chain's CDR3 is CASRLTGTFQETQYF. DNA of the CDR3: TGTGCCAGCAGGCTAACCGGGACTTTCCAAGAGACCCAGTACTTC. The V gene is TRBV6-5, the J gene TRBJ2-5, with a weak D call TRBD2 (6 bases). CDR1 and CDR2 (germline): MNHEY, SVGAGI. V lost 6 bases and J lost 1, with 15 bases in between. This CDR3 is built from 15 residues.

Worth noting for this clone: Additional DNA sequences in this sample encode the identical CDR3. J is TRBJ2-7 and V is TRBV5-4; TRBD2 aligns across 7 bases. Germline CDR1 and CDR2: SGHNT and YYREEE (reference sequence). The J segment lost 3 bases and the V segment lost 0 bases, leaving 0 bases of the junction unmatched. This CDR3 has 13 amino acids. CDR3 sequence reads: CASSLGEGYEQYF. The DNA for the CDR3 is TGTGCCAGCAGCTTGGGGGAGGGCTACGAGCAGTACTTC.

V gene TRBV28 combines with J gene TRBJ2-5; 7 nucleotides line up with TRBD1. This CDR3 is built from 16 residues. Trimming removed 7 bases from V and 4 bases from J; junction bases left unmatched: 15. The germline CDR1 and CDR2 sequences are MDHEN and SYDVKM. The CDR3, as DNA: TGTGCCAGCACCAAGTTTGAGCCGGGACAGCTAGAGACCCAGTACTTC. It codes for CASTKFEPGQLETQYF. The entire variable domain, with the rest obtained from reference TRBV28 and TRBJ2-5, is as follows: DVKVTQSSRYLVKRTGEKVFLECVQDMDHENMFWYRQDPGLGLRLIYFSYDVKMKEKGDIPEGYSVSREKKERFSLILESASTNQTSMYLCASTKFEPGQLETQYFGPGTRLLVL.

The rearrangement links TRBV30 to TRBJ2-5; the D is unclear. CDR3 length equals 12 residues. Germline lookup yields CDR1 GTSNPN and CDR2 SVGIG (reference sequence). V was trimmed by 3 bases and J by 7 bases, leaving 12 bases between them. The CDR3 nucleotides read TGTGCCTGGAGCCAACAGAGTACGACCCAGTACTTC. Translation gives CAWSQQSTTQYF.

The chain links TRBV13 to TRBJ2-5; 8 bases are a match to TRBD2. The CDR3 length is 14 residues. Looked up from germline, CDR1 is PRHDT and CDR2 is FYEKMQ (reference sequence). V gave up 4 bases and J gave up 5 bases; unmatched junction bases: 6. In DNA, the CDR3 is TGTGCCAGCAGCTCGTGGACTAGCAGGGAGACCCAGTACTTC. As protein: CASSSWTSRETQYF.

This clone was observed a handful of times. The J gene is TRBJ2-3, the V gene TRBV18, with 14 bases identical to TRBD2. V lost 3 bases, J lost 6 bases, and 5 bases stayed unmatched. The CDR3 consists of 16 residues. The germline V gene encodes CDR1 KGHSH and CDR2 LQKENI. The CDR3 loop reads CASSPLGLAGEDTQYF. The DNA for the CDR3 is TGTGCCAGCTCACCTCTGGGACTAGCGGGAGAGGATACGCAGTATTTT.

The CDR3 spells CSVEDQGRGETQYF. In nucleotides, the CDR3 is TGCAGCGTTGAAGATCAAGGCAGGGGAGAGACCCAGTACTTC. The chain uses TRBV29-1 and TRBJ2-5; maybe TRBD1 (6 bases). Germline-derived CDR1 and CDR2 are SQVTM and ANQGSEA. The CDR3 extends over 14 amino acids. V dropped 0 bases and J dropped 4 bases, with 12 bases sitting between them.

The rearrangement uses TRBV7-9 and TRBJ2-5; 7 nucleotides agree with TRBD2. The CDR3 has 14 residues. With V trimmed by 4 bases and J by 5 bases, 7 bases remained unmatched. CDR1 is SEHNR and CDR2 is FQNEAQ in the germline V gene (reference sequence). CDR3 DNA: TGTGCCAGCAGCTCCCACGCGGGAGCTGAGACCCAGTACTTC. It translates to CASSSHAGAETQYF.

This sequence joins TRBV28 and TRBJ2-7, with 8 positions matching TRBD2. This CDR3 spans 18 amino acids. Per the germline V gene, CDR1 is MDHEN and CDR2 is SYDVKM. Unmatched junction bases numbered 16, after V lost 3 bases and J lost 3 bases. This CDR3 is CASSFSPGLGSMGYEQYF. The CDR3, as DNA: TGTGCCAGCAGTTTTAGCCCGGGACTAGGGTCGATGGGCTACGAGCAGTACTTC.

V is TRBV5-1 and J is TRBJ2-5; tentative D call: TRBD2 (6 bases). This CDR3 has 14 residues. V lost 0 bases, J lost 5 bases, and 11 bases lay in between. The germline V gene encodes CDR1 SGHRS and CDR2 YFSETQ. CDR3 sequence reads: CASSLEAGWETQYF. The DNA for the CDR3 is TGCGCCAGCAGCTTGGAAGCGGGTTGGGAGACCCAGTACTTC.

This chain uses TRBV6-7 with TRBJ2-3; 11 positions agree with TRBD2. TRBV6-7 is an open reading frame, and its role is uncertain. The junction had 9 bases not matched to a gene; V was cut back by 10 bases and J by 0 bases. This CDR3 contains 16 residues. The CDR3 DNA reads TGTGCCACCCCGACTAGCGGGGCTACTAGCACAGATACGCAGTATTTT. It specifies CATPTSGATSTDTQYF.

V usage is TRBV4-2 and J usage is TRBJ2-3, with D possibly matching TRBD2 (7 bases). Germline values: CDR1 LGHNA, CDR2 YNFKEQ. This CDR3 region has 14 residues. The V and J ends lost 1 base and 11 bases respectively, with 16 bases between them. Here the CDR3 reads CASSQVTGGHWQYF. CDR3 nucleotide sequence: TGTGCCAGCAGCCAAGTTACGGGGGGCCATTGGCAGTATTTT.

The chain links TRBV15 to TRBJ2-1; weak D call: TRBD2 (6 bases). CDR3 size: 16 residues. V lost 0 bases to trimming and J lost 6 bases, with 15 bases between them. CDR1 and CDR2 from the germline V gene are LNHNV and YYDKDF (reference sequence). This CDR3 reads CATSRDLEGGINEQFF. In nucleotides, the CDR3 is TGTGCCACCAGCAGAGATTTAGAGGGAGGTATCAATGAGCAGTTCTTC.

This chain joins TRBV7-9 and TRBJ1-5; D possibly corresponds to TRBD1 (5 bases). Trimming shortened V by 1 base and J by 5 bases, and 12 bases separated the two germline ends. The CDR3 has 15 residues. CDR1 is SEHNR, CDR2 FQNEAQ, per germline (reference sequence). CDR3 in amino acids: CASSLGTGVYQPQHF. CDR3 DNA sequence: TGTGCCAGCAGCTTAGGAACAGGAGTGTATCAGCCCCAGCATTTT.

V usage is TRBV28 and J usage is TRBJ2-7; possible D gene TRBD1, 5 bases. V was shortened by 4 bases and J by 4 bases, with 20 bases between the two germline ends. Germline V gives CDR1 MDHEN, CDR2 SYDVKM. This CDR3 region has 16 residues. DNA of the CDR3: TGTGCCAGCAGTTCCCTTTTGGGGCAGCAGGTTTACGAGCAGTACTTC. It yields the protein CASSSLLGQQVYEQYF.

This chain connects TRBV27 to TRBJ2-1, with TRBD2 as a possible D gene (5 bases). This CDR3 region has 11 residues. The germline V and J ends were trimmed by 7 bases and 9 bases, with 10 bases remaining between them. The germline CDR1 and CDR2 sequences are MNHEY and SMNVEV (reference sequence). The CDR3 nucleotides read TGTGCCAGCATTCTAGAGGGTGAGCAGTTCTTC. This codes for CASILEGEQFF.

The V call is TRBV28, the J call TRBJ1-1, with D possibly matching TRBD1 (5 bases). From germline, CDR1 is MDHEN and CDR2 SYDVKM. CDR3 length: 14 residues. Trimming removed 6 bases at V and 3 bases at J, with 14 bases between. The CDR3 DNA sequence: TGTGCCAGCAGGAGGACGGAGGGGTACACTGAAGCTTTCTTT. Protein product: CASRRTEGYTEAFF. The full variable domain, with the rest looked up from reference TRBV28 and TRBJ1-1, is DVKVTQSSRYLVKRTGEKVFLECVQDMDHENMFWYRQDPGLGLRLIYFSYDVKMKEKGDIPEGYSVSREKKERFSLILESASTNQTSMYLCASRRTEGYTEAFFGQGTRLTVV.

This sequence joins TRBV7-8 and TRBJ2-6; weak D call: TRBD1 (6 bases). V was clipped by 0 bases and J by 4 bases, with 10 bases between them. CDR3 length: 16 residues. Germline CDR1 SGHVS, CDR2 FQNEAQ. CDR3 nucleotide sequence: TGTGCCAGCAGCTTAGCAGGGGGTGGAGGGGCCAACGTCCTGACTTTC. This encodes CASSLAGGGGANVLTF.

The V gene is TRBV5-1, the J gene TRBJ2-7; 9 bases map to TRBD1. The CDR3 is made up of 15 amino acids. With V trimmed by 0 bases and J by 5 bases, 6 bases remained unmatched. Germline V CDR1 and CDR2: SGHRS, YFSETQ. CDR3 loop: CASSLGVGQGDEQYF. CDR3 nucleotide sequence: TGCGCCAGCAGCTTGGGGGTGGGACAGGGCGACGAGCAGTACTTC.